This TCR beta chain was identified during a study of blood T cell repertoires in COVID-19 (dated by TCRdb to 2020 to 2022). Context from the whole study: The collaborator samples originated in the United States, Italy and Spain and spanned the acute and convalescent phases of COVID-19. The prospective study material was composed of cDNA or gDNA derived from T cells, B-cell-depleted T cells, or PBMCs. Subjects who had been exposed to COVID-19, were actively infected with it, or had recovered from it provided the deeply sampled blood TCRbeta repertoires that made up the dataset. The repertoires were released in a freely available public database meant as a resource for research on the immune response to SARS-CoV-2. The samples were drawn from two sources: the first 160 participants of the ongoing ImmuneRACE study, and 1,000 to 1,500 subjects contributed by 6 global collaborators. Sample metadata almost always included a de-identified subject ID, COVID-19 status, age in years and sex. Where HLA class I and class II types were available, the types were taken from metadata supplied by the sample provider, not from assay-based typing. Here is what the overall study found, with its caveats: Clinical and demographic metadata were provided uncurated, with the amount varying by source and participant.

One collaborating source in Seattle enrolled patients during active infection and followed them longitudinally through the course of disease. Each collaborating institution followed its own protocols to collect whole blood in K2EDTA tubes. For TCRbeta analysis, collaborators shipped samples in one of three forms: frozen whole blood, isolated PBMCs, or DNA extracted from either of those sample types. Counted from cysteine to phenylalanine, this CDR3 has 16 amino acids. Only the CDR3 DNA stays, 48 bases, in frame from base 1. The germline V gene (reference sequence) supplies CDR1 GTSNPN and CDR2 SVGIG. V is shortened by 2 bases, J by 5 bases, and the region joining them spans 20 bases. The immunoSEQ Assay, a bias-controlled multiplex PCR, was used to amplify TCRbeta CDR3 regions from genomic DNA. The source study handled its data this way. Within the assay, amplification of reference gene primers was used to estimate how many nucleated cells each sample contained. To quantify the absolute abundance of each unique TCRbeta CDR3 rearrangement, sequence reads were collapsed and filtered. Productive Simpson clonality was computed per sample as the square root of Simpson's diversity index over productive rearrangements. Drawn from immuneACCESS, this table holds only the in-frame rearrangements with V and J called that TCRdb kept. Clones are partly lost; checked studies trace under half to an unresolved V gene and leave the rest unexplained. The V and J calls and the clone size are those of that table, but D and trimming were determined from the DNA. The sample table records approximately 440,000 clones; around 88% of these occur just once. Of the sample, over 9.5% falls within the top ten clones.

Comment on this clone: The target of this receptor is not known. Within one base of it there is no much larger clone, and no base qualities were kept.

The receptor chain draws on TRBV30 and TRBJ2-3; the best D guess is TRBD1, with 7 bases matching. The sequencing input was peripheral blood. The receptor was derived from a woman in her forties or fifties with COVID-19, enrolled during active disease. The bases are TGTGCCTGGAGTACCCCCACCAGGGGGGTCGGAGATACGCAGTATTTT. This gives the protein CAWSTPTRGVGDTQYF.